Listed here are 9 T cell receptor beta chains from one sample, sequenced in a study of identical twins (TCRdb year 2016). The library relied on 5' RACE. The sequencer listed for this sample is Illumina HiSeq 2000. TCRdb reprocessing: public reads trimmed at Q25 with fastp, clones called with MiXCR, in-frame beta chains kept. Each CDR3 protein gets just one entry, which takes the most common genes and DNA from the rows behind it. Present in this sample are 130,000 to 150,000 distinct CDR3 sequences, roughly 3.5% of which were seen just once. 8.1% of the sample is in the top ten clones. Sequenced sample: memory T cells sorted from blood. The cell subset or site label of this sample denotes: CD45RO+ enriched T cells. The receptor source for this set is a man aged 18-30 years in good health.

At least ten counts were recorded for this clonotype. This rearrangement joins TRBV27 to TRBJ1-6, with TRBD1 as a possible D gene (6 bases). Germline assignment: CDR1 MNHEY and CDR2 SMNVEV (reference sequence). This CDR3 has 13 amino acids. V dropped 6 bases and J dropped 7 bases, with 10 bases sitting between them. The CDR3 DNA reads TGTGCCAGCAGCGAGACAGGCAATTCACCCCTCCACTTT. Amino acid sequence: CASSETGNSPLHF.

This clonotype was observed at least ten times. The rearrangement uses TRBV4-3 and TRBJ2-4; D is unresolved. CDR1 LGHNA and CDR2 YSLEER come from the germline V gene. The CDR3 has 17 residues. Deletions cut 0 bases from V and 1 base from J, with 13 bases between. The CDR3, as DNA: TGCGCCAGCAGCCAAGAGGGGTCGAATAGTGCCAAAAACATTCAGTACTTC. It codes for CASSQEGSNSAKNIQYF.

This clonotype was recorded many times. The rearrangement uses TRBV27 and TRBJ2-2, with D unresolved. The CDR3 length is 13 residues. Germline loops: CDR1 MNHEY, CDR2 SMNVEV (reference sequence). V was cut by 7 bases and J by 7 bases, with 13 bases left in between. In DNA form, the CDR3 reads TGTGCCAGCACCCCCACTGGCGGCGGGGAGCTGTTTTTT. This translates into CASTPTGGGELFF.

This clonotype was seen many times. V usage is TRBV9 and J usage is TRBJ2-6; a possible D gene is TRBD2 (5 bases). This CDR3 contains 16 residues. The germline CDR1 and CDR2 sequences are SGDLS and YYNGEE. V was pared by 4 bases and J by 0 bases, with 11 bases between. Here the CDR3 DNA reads TGTGCCAGCAGCCCGATAGCGAACTCTGGGGCCAACGTCCTGACTTTC. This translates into CASSPIANSGANVLTF.

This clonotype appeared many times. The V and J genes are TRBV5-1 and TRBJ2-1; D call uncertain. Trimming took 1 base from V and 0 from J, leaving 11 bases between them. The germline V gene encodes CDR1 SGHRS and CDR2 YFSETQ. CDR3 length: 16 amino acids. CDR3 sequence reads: CASSLNRRSSYNEQFF. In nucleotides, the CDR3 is TGCGCCAGCAGCTTGAATCGCCGGAGCTCCTACAATGAGCAGTTCTTC.

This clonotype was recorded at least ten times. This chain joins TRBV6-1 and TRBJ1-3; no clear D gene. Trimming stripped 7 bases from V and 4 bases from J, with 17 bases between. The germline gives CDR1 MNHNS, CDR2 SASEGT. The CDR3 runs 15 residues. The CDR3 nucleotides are TGTGCCAGCACTACCGACATGGAGGCCGGAAACACCATATATTTT. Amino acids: CASTTDMEAGNTIYF.

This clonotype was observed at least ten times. This CDR3 reads CASSYTRGNYEQYF. CDR3 bases: TGTGCCAGCAGTTACACCCGGGGGAACTACGAGCAGTACTTC. The genes are TRBV6-5 and TRBJ2-7, with a weak D call TRBD2 (6 bases). V was trimmed by 2 bases and J by 3 bases, leaving 11 bases between them. The CDR3 loop spans 14 amino acids. Germline V gene sequence: CDR1 MNHEY, CDR2 SVGAGI.

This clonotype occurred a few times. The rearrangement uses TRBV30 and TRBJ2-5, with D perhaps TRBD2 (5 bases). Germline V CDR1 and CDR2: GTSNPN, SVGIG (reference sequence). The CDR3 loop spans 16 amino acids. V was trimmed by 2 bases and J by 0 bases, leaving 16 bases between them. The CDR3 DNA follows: TGTGCCTGGAGTACGGGATCGCGCACGTACCAAGAGACCCAGTACTTC. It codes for CAWSTGSRTYQETQYF.

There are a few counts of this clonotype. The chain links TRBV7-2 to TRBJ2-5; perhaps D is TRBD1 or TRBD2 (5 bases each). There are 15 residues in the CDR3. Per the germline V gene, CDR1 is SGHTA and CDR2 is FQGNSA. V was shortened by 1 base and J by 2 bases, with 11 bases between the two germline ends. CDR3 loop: CASSLGLGRQETQYF. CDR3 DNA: TGTGCCAGCAGCTTAGGGTTGGGACGGCAAGAGACCCAGTACTTC.